The present entry profiles one T cell receptor beta chain with its context. A J-beta primer mix and a sample-barcoded 5' primer were used in a second PCR of about 7 to 12 cycles. TCRdb used MiXCR to reprocess the 5' RACE reads, holding one entry per CDR3 protein. The profile covers approximately 780,000 distinct CDR3 sequences, with under 30% appearing a single time and 3% taken by the ten largest. This record belongs to a study of blood T cells in healthy people across ages. Isolation yielded PBMCs, at least 6 million per sample, in every case. This sample also appeared in a second study, on T cells of mothers and their children.

The source of this sequence is a boy aged 5-17 years in good health. Sequenced sample: blood.

The CDR3 protein is CASPRQGFLTNEKLFF. For the CDR3, the DNA is TGTGCCAGCCCAAGACAGGGATTTTTAACTAATGAAAAACTGTTTTTT. The chain links TRBV6-1 to TRBJ1-4; 7 nucleotides line up with TRBD1. With 8 bases clipped from V and 1 base from J, the junction kept 10 bases outside the gene matches. The CDR3 runs to 16 residues. Looked up from germline, CDR1 is MNHNS and CDR2 is SASEGT.